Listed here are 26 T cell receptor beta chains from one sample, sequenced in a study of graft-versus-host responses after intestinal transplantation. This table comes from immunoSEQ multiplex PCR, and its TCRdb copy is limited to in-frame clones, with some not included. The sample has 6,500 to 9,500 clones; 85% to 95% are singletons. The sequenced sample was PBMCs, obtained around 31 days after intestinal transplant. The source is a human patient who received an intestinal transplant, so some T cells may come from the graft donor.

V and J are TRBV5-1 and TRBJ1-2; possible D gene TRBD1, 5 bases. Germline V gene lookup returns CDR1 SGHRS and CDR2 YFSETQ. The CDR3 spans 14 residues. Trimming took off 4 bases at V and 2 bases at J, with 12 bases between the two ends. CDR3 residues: CASSPVDTNYGYTF. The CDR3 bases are TGCGCCAGCAGCCCGGTGGACACAAACTATGGCTACACCTTC.

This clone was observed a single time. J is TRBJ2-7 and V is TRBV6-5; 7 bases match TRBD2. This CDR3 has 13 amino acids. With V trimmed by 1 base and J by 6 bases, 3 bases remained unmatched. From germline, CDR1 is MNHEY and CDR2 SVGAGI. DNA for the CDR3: TGTGCCAGCAGTTACTATGGCGGGGGCGAGCAGTACTTC. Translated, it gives CASSYYGGGEQYF.

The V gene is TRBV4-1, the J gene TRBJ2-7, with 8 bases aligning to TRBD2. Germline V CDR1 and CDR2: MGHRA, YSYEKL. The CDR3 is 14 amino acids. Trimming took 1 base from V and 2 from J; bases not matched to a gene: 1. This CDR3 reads CASSQAGLAYEQYF. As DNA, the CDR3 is TGCGCCAGCAGCCAAGCGGGACTAGCCTACGAGCAGTACTTC.

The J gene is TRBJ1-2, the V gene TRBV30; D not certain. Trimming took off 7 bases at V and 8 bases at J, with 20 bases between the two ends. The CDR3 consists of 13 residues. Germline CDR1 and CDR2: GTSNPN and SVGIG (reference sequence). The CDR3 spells CAYGPVGSGGYTF. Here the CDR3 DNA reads TGTGCCTACGGACCCGTGGGCTCCGGCGGCTACACCTTC.

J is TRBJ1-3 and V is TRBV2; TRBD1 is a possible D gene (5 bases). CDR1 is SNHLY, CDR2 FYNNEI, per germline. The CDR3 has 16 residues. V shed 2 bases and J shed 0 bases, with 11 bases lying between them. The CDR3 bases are TGTGCCAGCAGTGAATGGTGGGGGGGCTCTGGAAACACCATATATTTT. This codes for CASSEWWGGSGNTIYF.

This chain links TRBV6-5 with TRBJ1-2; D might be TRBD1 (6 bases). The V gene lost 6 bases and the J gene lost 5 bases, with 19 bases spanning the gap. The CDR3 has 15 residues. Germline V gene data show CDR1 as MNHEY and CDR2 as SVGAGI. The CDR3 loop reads CASSPGTPNHYGYTF. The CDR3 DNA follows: TGTGCCAGCAGCCCGGGGACACCTAACCATTATGGCTACACCTTC.

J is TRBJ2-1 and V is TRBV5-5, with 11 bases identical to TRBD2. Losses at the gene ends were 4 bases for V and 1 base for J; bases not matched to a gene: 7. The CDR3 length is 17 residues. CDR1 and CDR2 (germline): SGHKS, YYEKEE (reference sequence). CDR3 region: CASSLFSGGASYNEQFF. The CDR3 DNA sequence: TGTGCCAGCAGCCTGTTTAGCGGGGGGGCGTCCTACAATGAGCAGTTCTTC.

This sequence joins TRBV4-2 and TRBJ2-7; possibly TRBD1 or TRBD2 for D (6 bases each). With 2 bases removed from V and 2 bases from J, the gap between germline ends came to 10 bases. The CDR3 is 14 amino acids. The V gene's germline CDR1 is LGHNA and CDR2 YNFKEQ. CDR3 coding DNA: TGTGCCAGCAGCCAACTAGGGGGGACCTACGAGCAGTACTTC. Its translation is CASSQLGGTYEQYF.

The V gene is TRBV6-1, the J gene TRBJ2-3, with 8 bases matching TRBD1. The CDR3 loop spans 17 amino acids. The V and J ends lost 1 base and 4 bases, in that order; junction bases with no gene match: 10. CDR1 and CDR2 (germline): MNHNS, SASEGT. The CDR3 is CASSEVPGQGGSDTQYF. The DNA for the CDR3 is TGTGCCAGCAGTGAAGTCCCCGGACAGGGCGGGTCAGATACGCAGTATTTT.

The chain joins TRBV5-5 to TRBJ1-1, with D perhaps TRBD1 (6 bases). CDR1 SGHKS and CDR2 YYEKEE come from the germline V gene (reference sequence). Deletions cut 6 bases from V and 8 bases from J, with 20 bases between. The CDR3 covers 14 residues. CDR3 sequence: CASKYGAGVSEAFF. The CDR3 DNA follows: TGTGCCAGCAAGTACGGGGCAGGGGTGTCGGAAGCTTTCTTT.

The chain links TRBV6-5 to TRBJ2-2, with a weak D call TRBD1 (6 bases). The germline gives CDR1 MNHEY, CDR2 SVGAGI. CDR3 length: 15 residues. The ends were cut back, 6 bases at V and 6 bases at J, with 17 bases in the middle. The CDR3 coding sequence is TGTGCCAGCAGCCCCGGGACACCAGAACCCGGGGAGCTGTTTTTT. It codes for CASSPGTPEPGELFF.

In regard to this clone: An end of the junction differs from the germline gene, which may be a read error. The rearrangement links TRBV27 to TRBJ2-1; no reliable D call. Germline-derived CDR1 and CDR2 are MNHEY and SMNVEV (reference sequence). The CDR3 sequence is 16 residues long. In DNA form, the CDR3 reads TGTGCCAGCACTTTAAATTTAGGGCAGGTAGGCAATGAGCAGTTCTTC. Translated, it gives CASTLNLGQVGNEQFF.

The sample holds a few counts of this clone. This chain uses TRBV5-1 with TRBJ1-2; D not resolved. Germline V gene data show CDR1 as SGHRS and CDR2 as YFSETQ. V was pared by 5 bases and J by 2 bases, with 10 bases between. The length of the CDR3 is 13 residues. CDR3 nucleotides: TGCGCCAGCAGGACCGGGCTAAACTATGGCTACACCTTC. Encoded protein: CASRTGLNYGYTF.

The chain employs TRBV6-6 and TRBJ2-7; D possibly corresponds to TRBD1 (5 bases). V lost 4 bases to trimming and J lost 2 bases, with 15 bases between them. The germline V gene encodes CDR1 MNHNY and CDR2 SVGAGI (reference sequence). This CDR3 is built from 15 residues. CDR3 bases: TGTGCCAGCAGTTCTGGGGCAGGAGCCACCTACGAGCAGTACTTC. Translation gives CASSSGAGATYEQYF.

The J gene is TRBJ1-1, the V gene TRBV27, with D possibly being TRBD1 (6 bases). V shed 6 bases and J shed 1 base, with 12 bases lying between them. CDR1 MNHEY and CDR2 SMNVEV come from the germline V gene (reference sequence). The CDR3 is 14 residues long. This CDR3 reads CASRDGQTNTEAFF. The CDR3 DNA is TGTGCCAGCAGGGATGGACAGACGAACACTGAAGCTTTCTTT.

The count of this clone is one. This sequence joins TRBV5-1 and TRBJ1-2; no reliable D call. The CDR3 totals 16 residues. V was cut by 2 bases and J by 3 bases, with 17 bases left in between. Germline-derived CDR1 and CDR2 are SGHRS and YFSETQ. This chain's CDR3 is CASSFLGSPKDYGYTF. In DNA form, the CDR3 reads TGCGCCAGCAGCTTCCTGGGGTCTCCAAAGGACTATGGCTACACCTTC.

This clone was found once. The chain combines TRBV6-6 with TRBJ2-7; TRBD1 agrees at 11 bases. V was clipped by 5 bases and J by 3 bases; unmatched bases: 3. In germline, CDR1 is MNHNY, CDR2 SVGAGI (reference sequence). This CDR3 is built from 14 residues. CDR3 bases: TGTGCCAGCAGTCGGACAGGGGGCGTCTACGAGCAGTACTTC. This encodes CASSRTGGVYEQYF.

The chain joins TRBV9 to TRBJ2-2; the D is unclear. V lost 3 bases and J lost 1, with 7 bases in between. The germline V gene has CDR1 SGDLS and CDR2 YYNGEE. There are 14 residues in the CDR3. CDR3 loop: CASSGLMNTGELFF. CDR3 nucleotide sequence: TGTGCCAGCAGCGGACTTATGAACACCGGGGAGCTGTTTTTT. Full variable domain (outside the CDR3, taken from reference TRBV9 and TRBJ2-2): DSGVTQTPKHLITATGQRVTLRCSPRSGDLSVYWYQQSLDQGLQFLIQYYNGEERAKGNILERFSAQQFPDLHSELNLSSLELGDSALYFCASSGLMNTGELFFGEGSRLTVL.

CDR3 sequence reads: CASSQFPFASDTQYF. CDR3 bases: TGCGCCAGCAGCCAATTTCCGTTCGCGAGCGATACGCAGTATTTT. V gene TRBV4-1 combines with J gene TRBJ2-3; D gene ambiguous. The CDR3 spans 15 residues. CDR1 and CDR2 from the germline V gene are MGHRA and YSYEKL. V lost 2 bases, J lost 6 bases, and 15 bases lay in between.

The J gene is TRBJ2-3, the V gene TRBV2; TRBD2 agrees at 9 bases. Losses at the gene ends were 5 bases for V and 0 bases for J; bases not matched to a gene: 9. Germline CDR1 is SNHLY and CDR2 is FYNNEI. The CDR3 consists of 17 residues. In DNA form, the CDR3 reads TGTGCCAGCAGTCAGGGACTAGCAGATTCTAGCACAGATACGCAGTATTTT. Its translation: CASSQGLADSSTDTQYF.

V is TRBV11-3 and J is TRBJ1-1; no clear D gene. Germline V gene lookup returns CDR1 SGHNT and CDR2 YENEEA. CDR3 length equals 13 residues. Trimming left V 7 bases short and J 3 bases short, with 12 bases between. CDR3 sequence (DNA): TGTGCCAGCACCTACCTCCTGGACACTGAAGCTTTCTTT. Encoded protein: CASTYLLDTEAFF.

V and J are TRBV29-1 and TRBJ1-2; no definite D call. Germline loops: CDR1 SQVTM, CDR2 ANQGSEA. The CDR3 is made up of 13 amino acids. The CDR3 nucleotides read TGCAGTACCCTTACCCGAGACTCTCACGGCTACACCTTC. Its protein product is CSTLTRDSHGYTF.

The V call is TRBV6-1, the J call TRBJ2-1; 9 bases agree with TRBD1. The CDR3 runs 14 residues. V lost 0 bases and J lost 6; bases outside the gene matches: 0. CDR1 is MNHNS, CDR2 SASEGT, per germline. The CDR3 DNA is TGTGCCAGCAGTGAAGCGACAGGGGGCAATGAGCAGTTCTTC. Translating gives CASSEATGGNEQFF.

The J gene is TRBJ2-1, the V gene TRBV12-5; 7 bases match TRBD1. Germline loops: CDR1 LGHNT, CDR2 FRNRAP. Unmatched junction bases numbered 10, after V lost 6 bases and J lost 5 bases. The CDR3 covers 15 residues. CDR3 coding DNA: TGTGCTAGTGGCCCAGCTAGGGGGCTGCACAATGAGCAGTTCTTC. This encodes CASGPARGLHNEQFF.

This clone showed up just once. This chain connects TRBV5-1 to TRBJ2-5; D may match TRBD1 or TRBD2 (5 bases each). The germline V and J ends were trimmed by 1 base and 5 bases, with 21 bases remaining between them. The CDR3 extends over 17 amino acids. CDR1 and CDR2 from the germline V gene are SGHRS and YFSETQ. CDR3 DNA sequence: TGCGCCAGCAGCTTGCTGGGACCTGGGCACAAGGGTGAGACCCAGTACTTC. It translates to CASSLLGPGHKGETQYF.

This chain's CDR3 is CASSQAGQGTSEQYF. DNA of the CDR3: TGTGCCAGCAGCCAAGCGGGGCAGGGGACTTCCGAGCAGTACTTC. The chain couples TRBV14 to TRBJ2-7, with D perhaps given as TRBD1 or TRBD2 (6 bases each). Germline-derived CDR1 and CDR2 are SGHDN and FVKESK. V lost 1 base to trimming and J lost 6 bases, with 16 bases between them. The CDR3 is 15 residues long.